This record looks at one TCR beta chain sequence and its context. The target antigen is unknown. Clones were sequenced by immunoSEQ multiplex PCR, and TCRdb holds only the in-frame ones, with some missing. Found here are 120,000 or so clones, about 96% of them singletons; the top ten hold 1.5% to 2%. The V and J ends lost 1 base and 4 bases respectively, with 10 bases between them. The CDR3 consists of 15 residues. Germline loops: CDR1 LGHNA, CDR2 YNFKEQ. This specimen comes from a study of cytomegalovirus exposure and HLA in healthy donors. Findings of the study overall: Subsequent analysis revealed that first-cohort TCR clusters tended to co-occur in the roughly 120 validation repertoires. A few chains tied to CMV proved CMV antigen-specific in vitro.

The sequence came from a man aged 18 to 35 in good health and CMV-seronegative. The chain joins TRBV4-2 to TRBJ2-2; unclear D gene. The sample taken for sequencing was PBMCs. CDR3 nucleotides: TGTGCCAGCAGCCAAGGTTTCGTCTCCACCGGGGAGCTGTTTTTT. It yields the protein CASSQGFVSTGELFF.